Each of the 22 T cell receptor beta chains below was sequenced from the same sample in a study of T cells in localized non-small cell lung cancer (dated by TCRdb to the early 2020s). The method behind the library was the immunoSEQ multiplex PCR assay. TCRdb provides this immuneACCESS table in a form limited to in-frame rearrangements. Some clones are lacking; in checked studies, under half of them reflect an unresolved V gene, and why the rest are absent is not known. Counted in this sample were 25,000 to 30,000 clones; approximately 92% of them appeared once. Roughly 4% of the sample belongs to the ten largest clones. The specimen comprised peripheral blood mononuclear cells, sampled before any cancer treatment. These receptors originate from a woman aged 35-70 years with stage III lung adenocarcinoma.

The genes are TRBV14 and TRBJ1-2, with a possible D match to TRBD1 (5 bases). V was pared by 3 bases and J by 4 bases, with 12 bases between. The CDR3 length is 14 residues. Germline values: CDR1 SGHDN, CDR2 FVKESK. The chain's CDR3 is CASSQGRDSYGYTF. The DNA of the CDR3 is TGTGCCAGCAGCCAGGGCCGGGACTCCTATGGCTACACCTTC.

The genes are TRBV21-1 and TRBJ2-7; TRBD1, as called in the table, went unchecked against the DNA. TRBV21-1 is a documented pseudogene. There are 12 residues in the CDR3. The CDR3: CASSQDSYEQYF. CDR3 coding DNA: TGTGCCAGCAGCCAGGACAGCTACGAGCAGTACTTC.

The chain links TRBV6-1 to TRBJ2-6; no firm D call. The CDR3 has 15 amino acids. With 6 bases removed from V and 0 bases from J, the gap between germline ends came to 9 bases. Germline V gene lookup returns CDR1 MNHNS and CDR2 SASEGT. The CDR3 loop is CASSTFSSGANVLTF. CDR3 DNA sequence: TGTGCCAGCAGCACGTTTAGCTCTGGGGCCAACGTCCTGACTTTC.

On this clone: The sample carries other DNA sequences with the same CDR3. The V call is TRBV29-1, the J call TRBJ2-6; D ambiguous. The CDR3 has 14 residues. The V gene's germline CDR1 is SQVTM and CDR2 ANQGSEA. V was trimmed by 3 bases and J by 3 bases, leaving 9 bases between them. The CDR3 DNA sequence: TGCAGCGTTGAGCAGTCCCTTGGGGCCAACGTCCTGACTTTC. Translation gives CSVEQSLGANVLTF.

CDR3 DNA sequence: TGCGCCAGCAGTGCCAGGGGGGAGCGCACAGATACGCAGTATTTT. Translating gives CASSARGERTDTQYF. This chain joins TRBV10-2 and TRBJ2-3; D is perhaps TRBD1 (7 bases). The CDR3 has 15 amino acids. Germline CDR1 reads WSHSY; CDR2 reads SAAADI. V lost 4 bases and J 1 base, leaving 12 bases between the germline ends.

The DNA for the CDR3 is TGTGCCAGCACCCGGGACGGTTCCTACGAGCAGTACTTC. It yields the protein CASTRDGSYEQYF. The chain recombines TRBV2 with TRBJ2-7; D tentatively fits TRBD1 or TRBD2 (5 bases each). Between the trimmed V and J ends, which lost 7 bases and 1 base, there was a span of 11 bases. Germline V CDR1 and CDR2: SNHLY, FYNNEI. The CDR3 contains 13 residues.

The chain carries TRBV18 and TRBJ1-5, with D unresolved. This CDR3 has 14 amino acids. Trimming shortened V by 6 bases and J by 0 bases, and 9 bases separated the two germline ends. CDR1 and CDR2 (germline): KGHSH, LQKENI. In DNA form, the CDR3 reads TGTGCCAGCTCCGAAGGAAATAGCAATCAGCCCCAGCATTTT. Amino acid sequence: CASSEGNSNQPQHF.

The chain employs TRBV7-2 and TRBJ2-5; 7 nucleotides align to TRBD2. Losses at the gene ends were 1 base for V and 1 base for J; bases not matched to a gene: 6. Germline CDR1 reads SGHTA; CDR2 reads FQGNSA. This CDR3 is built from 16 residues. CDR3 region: CASSLGEGARQETQYF. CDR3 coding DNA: TGTGCCAGCAGCTTAGGGGAGGGAGCTCGCCAAGAGACCCAGTACTTC.

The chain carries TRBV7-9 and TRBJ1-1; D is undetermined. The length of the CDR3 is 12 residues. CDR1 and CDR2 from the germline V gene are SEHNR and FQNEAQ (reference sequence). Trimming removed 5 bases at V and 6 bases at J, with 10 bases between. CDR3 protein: CASSLGFSEAFF. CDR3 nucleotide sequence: TGTGCCAGCAGCCTAGGGTTCTCTGAAGCTTTCTTT.

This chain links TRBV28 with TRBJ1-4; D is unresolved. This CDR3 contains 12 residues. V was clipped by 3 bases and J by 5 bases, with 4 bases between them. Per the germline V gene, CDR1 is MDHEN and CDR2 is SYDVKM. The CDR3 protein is CASSFQNEKLFF. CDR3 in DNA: TGTGCCAGCAGTTTTCAGAATGAAAAACTGTTTTTT.

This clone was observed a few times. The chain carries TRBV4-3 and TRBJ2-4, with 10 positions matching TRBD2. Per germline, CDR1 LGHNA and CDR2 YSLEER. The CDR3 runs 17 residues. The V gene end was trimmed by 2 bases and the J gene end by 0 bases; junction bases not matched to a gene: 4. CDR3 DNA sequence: TGCGCCAGCAGCCAAACTAGCGGGGATATAGCCAAAAACATTCAGTACTTC. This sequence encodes CASSQTSGDIAKNIQYF.

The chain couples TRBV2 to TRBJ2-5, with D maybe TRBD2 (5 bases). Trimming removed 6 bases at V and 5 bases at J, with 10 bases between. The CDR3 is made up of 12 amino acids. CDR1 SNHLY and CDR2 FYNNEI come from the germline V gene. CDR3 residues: CASSGLGETQYF. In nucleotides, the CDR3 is TGTGCCAGCAGCGGACTGGGCGAGACCCAGTACTTC.

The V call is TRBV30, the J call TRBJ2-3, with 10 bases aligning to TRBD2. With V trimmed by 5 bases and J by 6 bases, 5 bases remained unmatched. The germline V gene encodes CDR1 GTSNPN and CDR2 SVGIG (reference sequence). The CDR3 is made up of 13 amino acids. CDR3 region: CAWGLAGADTQYF. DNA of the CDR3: TGTGCCTGGGGGCTAGCGGGAGCCGATACGCAGTATTTT. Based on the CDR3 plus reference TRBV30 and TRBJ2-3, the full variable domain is SQTIHQWPATLVQPVGSPLSLECTVEGTSNPNLYWYRQAAGRGLQLLFYSVGIGQISSEVPQNLSASRPQDRQFILSSKKLLLSDSGFYLCAWGLAGADTQYFGPGTRLTVL.

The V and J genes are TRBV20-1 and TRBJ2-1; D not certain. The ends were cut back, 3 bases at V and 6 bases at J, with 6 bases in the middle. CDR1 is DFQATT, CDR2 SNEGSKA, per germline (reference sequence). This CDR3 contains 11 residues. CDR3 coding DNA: TGCAGTGCTAGCTATGTCAATGAGCAGTTCTTC. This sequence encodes CSASYVNEQFF.

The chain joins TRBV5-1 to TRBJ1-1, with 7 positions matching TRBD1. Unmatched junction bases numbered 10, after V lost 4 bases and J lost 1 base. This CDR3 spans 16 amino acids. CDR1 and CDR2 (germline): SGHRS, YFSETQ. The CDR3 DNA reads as TGCGCCAGCAGCATCCTGACAGGGATAACGAACACTGAAGCTTTCTTT. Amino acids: CASSILTGITNTEAFF.

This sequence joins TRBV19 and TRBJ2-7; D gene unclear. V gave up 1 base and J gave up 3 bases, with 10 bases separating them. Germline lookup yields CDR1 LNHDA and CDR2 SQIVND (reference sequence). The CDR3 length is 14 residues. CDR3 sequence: CASSIGQLDYEQYF. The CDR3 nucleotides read TGTGCCAGTAGTATAGGACAACTTGACTACGAGCAGTACTTC.

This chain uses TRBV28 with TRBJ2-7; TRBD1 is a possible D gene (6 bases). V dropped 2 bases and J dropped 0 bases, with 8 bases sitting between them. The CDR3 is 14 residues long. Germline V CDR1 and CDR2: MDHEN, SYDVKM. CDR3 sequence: CASSLRGHSYEQYF. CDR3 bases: TGTGCCAGCAGTTTAAGGGGACACTCCTACGAGCAGTACTTC.

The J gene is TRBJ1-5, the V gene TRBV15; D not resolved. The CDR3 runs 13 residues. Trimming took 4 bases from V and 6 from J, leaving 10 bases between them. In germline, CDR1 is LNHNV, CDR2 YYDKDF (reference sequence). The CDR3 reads CATSKTSSQPQHF. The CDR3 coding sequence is TGTGCCACCAGCAAGACGTCGAGTCAGCCCCAGCATTTT.

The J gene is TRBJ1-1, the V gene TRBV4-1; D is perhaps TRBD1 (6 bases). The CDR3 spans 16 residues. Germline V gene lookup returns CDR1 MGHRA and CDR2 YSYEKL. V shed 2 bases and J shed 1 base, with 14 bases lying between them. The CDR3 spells CASSQRDGGWNTEAFF. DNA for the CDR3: TGCGCCAGCAGCCAAAGGGACGGGGGCTGGAACACTGAAGCTTTCTTT.

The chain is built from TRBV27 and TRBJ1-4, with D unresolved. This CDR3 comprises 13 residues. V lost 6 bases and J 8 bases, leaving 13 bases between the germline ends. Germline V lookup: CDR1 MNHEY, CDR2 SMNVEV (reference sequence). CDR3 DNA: TGTGCCAGCAGCCTCTCAAGGTTGGAAAAACTGTTTTTT. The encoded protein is CASSLSRLEKLFF.

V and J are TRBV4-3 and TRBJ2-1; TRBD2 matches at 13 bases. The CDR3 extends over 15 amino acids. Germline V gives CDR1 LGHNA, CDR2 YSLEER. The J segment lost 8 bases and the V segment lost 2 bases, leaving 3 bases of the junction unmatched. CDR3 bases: TGCGCCAGCAGCCAAAGACTAGCGGGAGGCGATGAGCAGTTCTTC. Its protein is CASSQRLAGGDEQFF.

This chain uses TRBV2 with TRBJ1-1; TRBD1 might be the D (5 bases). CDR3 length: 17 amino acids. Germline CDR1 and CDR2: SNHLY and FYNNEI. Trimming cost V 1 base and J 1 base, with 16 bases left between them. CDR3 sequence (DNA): TGTGCCAGCAGTGAAGGGGGCGGCGGGCGTTCGAACACTGAAGCTTTCTTT. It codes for CASSEGGGGRSNTEAFF.